Presented here are 3 T cell receptor beta chains from one specimen sequenced in a study of cytomegalovirus exposure and HLA in healthy donors. Assay used: immunoSEQ multiplex PCR; TCRdb lists only in-frame clones, some missing. The data hold around 160,000 clones, with approximately 81% observed a single time. Sequencing was carried out using PBMCs. Every receptor here comes from a man aged 25 to 40 in good health and CMV-seropositive.

This clone was observed many times. V and J are TRBV10-3 and TRBJ2-7; possible D gene TRBD2, 5 bases. Germline assignment: CDR1 ENHRY and CDR2 SYGVKD. Deletions cut 10 bases from V and 5 bases from J, with 9 bases between. The CDR3 loop spans 10 amino acids. The DNA for the CDR3 is TGTGCCACCCTCGGGGACGAGCAGTACTTC. Translated, it gives CATLGDEQYF.

The rearrangement joins TRBV29-1 to TRBJ1-2, with a weak D call TRBD1 (5 bases). Germline CDR1 and CDR2: SQVTM and ANQGSEA. Trimming cost V 3 bases and J 6 bases, with 11 bases left between them. The CDR3 has 12 residues. In DNA form, the CDR3 reads TGCAGCGTTGACCCAGGGTTAGATGGCTACACCTTC. This translates into CSVDPGLDGYTF.

This clone appeared once. The genes are TRBV10-3 and TRBJ1-1; 9 bases are shared with TRBD1. J was trimmed by 4 bases and V by 11 bases; bases with no gene match: 8. The CDR3 covers 13 residues. The V gene's germline CDR1 is ENHRY and CDR2 SYGVKD. The chain's CDR3 is CAATGGQGTEAFF. The CDR3 DNA follows: TGTGCCGCAACAGGGGGCCAGGGCACTGAAGCTTTCTTT.